Listed here is a single T cell receptor beta chain. Its antigen is unknown. Since the CDR3 does not end with the conserved phenylalanine or tryptophan, this likely comes from a read error. The DNA is left out, because the CDR3 cannot be placed on it with certainty; the CDR3 is given as TCRdb lists it. The sample is drawn from a study of Graves' ophthalmopathy and Graves' hyperthyroidism. Diagnostic conclusions were grounded in clinical symptoms, serum thyroxine, TRAb, thyroid ultrasound and orbital computed tomography. RNA transcripts yielded amplified TCR beta CDR3 regions. The first round was an RT-PCR with HTBI primers, and the second round was a multiplex PCR. TCRdb ran MiXCR on the multiplex PCR reads and lists one entry per CDR3 protein. The sample has some 750,000 distinct CDR3 sequences; 35% to 50% are singletons. Germline values: CDR1 SGHDN, CDR2 FVKESK. The CDR3 has 8 residues if both end residues are counted.

General study findings and limits: Ophthalmopathy versus stable hyperthyroidism: 13-signature model gave less than 90% sensitivity, 75% to 82% specificity. Blood also held most thyroid clonotypes expanded above 0.001 frequency.

Sequenced input: peripheral blood. This chain uses TRBV14 with TRBJ1-1; the table calls TRBD1, which could not be checked here. This TCR was sampled from an adult man with Graves' ophthalmopathy. CDR3 residues: CASSRRSG.